The 15 T cell receptor beta chains below were found in one sample sequenced in a study of T cells in Graves' hyperthyroidism and ophthalmopathy. Template material for amplifying TCR beta CDR3 regions consisted of RNA transcripts. In the first-round RT-PCR of the TCR CDR3, the HTBI primer set was used. TCRdb reprocessed the multiplex PCR reads via MiXCR and lists one record per CDR3 protein. The sample comprises about half a million distinct CDR3 sequences, 15% to 20% of which are singletons, and 45% to 50% rests with the top ten. Sequencing was carried out using blood. These receptor sequences come from a man between 40 and 49 years old with Graves' ophthalmopathy.

The chain is built from TRBV3-1 and TRBJ2-7; 9 bases align to TRBD2. Trimming took 1 base from V and 4 from J; bases not matched to a gene: 2. CDR3 length: 14 amino acids. Germline V CDR1 and CDR2: LGHDT, YNNKEL (reference sequence). The CDR3 DNA sequence: TGTGCCAGCAGCCAAGCTAGCGGGGTGTACGAGCAGTACTTC. It encodes CASSQASGVYEQYF.

The chain has TRBV3-1 and TRBJ1-1; D not resolved. The CDR3 totals 16 residues. Germline CDR1 and CDR2: LGHDT and YNNKEL (reference sequence). The V and J ends lost 1 base and 4 bases respectively, with 16 bases between them. The CDR3 DNA sequence: TGTGCCAGCAGCCAAGGTAGAAATGGCGGGAGCACTGAAGCTTTCTTT. Protein product: CASSQGRNGGSTEAFF.

This clonotype was counted at least ten times. V is TRBV27 and J is TRBJ2-1, with D perhaps given as TRBD1 or TRBD2 (5 bases each). V was shortened by 3 bases and J by 6 bases, with 15 bases between the two germline ends. Germline V gives CDR1 MNHEY, CDR2 SMNVEV (reference sequence). The CDR3 has 15 amino acids. The CDR3 DNA follows: TGTGCCAGCAGTTTTGGGGGACCTGAAGGCAATGAGCAGTTCTTC. This translates into CASSFGGPEGNEQFF.

The table lists this clonotype with a few counts. This chain uses TRBV7-2 with TRBJ2-1; D is perhaps TRBD1 (5 bases). Germline CDR1 reads SGHTA; CDR2 reads FQGNSA. V lost 5 bases and J lost 4, with 12 bases in between. The CDR3 runs 14 residues. CDR3 protein: CASSPGPGYNEQFF. CDR3 coding DNA: TGTGCCAGCAGCCCAGGCCCAGGGTACAATGAGCAGTTCTTC.

This clonotype has just one count. The genes are TRBV9 and TRBJ2-5; no reliable D call. The CDR3 contains 13 residues. The ends were cut back, 4 bases at V and 5 bases at J, with 12 bases in the middle. Looked up from germline, CDR1 is SGDLS and CDR2 is YYNGEE. The CDR3 region has the DNA TGTGCCAGCAGCATAGTGGGCGCGGAGACCCAGTACTTC. Translated, it gives CASSIVGAETQYF.

The chain recombines TRBV15 with TRBJ2-3; the D is unclear. The CDR3 runs 14 residues. V lost 1 base and J lost 2, with 7 bases in between. Per germline, CDR1 LNHNV and CDR2 YYDKDF (reference sequence). CDR3 DNA sequence: TGTGCCACCAGCAGAGTTGGGGACACAGATACGCAGTATTTT. This translates into CATSRVGDTDTQYF.

In its sample, this clonotype was seen a few times. This chain links TRBV7-2 with TRBJ1-6; D unresolved. Germline V lookup: CDR1 SGHTA, CDR2 FQGNSA. Trimming removed 8 bases at V and 10 bases at J, with 12 bases between. The length of the CDR3 is 12 residues. The CDR3 protein is CASAGAGSPLHF. As DNA, the CDR3 is TGTGCCAGCGCGGGAGCTGGGTCACCCCTCCACTTT.

CDR3 bases: TGCGCCAGCAGCCCGGGACTATTAAGGGAGCAGTACTTC. Translating it yields CASSPGLLREQYF. The V gene is TRBV4-1, the J gene TRBJ2-7, with 7 positions matching TRBD2. The CDR3 loop spans 13 amino acids. The V gene end was trimmed by 4 bases and the J gene end by 7 bases; junction bases not matched to a gene: 7. The germline V gene has CDR1 MGHRA and CDR2 YSYEKL.

This clonotype has ten or more counts. The rearrangement uses TRBV6-6 and TRBJ2-3; the D is unclear. The CDR3 is 14 amino acids. From germline, CDR1 is MNHNY and CDR2 SVGAGI (reference sequence). V lost 0 bases and J lost 7, with 11 bases in between. The CDR3 is CASSYSVSGHTQYF. CDR3 in DNA: TGTGCCAGCAGTTACTCAGTCTCAGGCCATACGCAGTATTTT.

This clonotype has a handful of counts. The chain carries TRBV9 and TRBJ2-3; TRBD2 matches at 7 bases. V was clipped by 3 bases and J by 5 bases; unmatched bases: 0. Germline CDR1 and CDR2: SGDLS and YYNGEE. The CDR3 is 12 residues long. The CDR3 DNA is TGTGCCAGCAGCGCGGGAGGAGATACGCAGTATTTT. It codes for CASSAGGDTQYF. The entire variable domain, with the rest obtained from reference TRBV9 and TRBJ2-3, is as follows: DSGVTQTPKHLITATGQRVTLRCSPRSGDLSVYWYQQSLDQGLQFLIQYYNGEERAKGNILERFSAQQFPDLHSELNLSSLELGDSALYFCASSAGGDTQYFGPGTRLTVL.

The CDR3 is CASSSGDQETQYF. CDR3 in DNA: TGTGCCAGCAGTTCAGGGGACCAAGAGACCCAGTACTTC. J is TRBJ2-5 and V is TRBV6-1; D may be TRBD1 (6 bases). The CDR3 extends over 13 amino acids. V dropped 5 bases and J dropped 0 bases, with 7 bases sitting between them. Germline CDR1 is MNHNS and CDR2 is SASEGT.

This clonotype was counted ten times or more. The chain recombines TRBV11-2 with TRBJ2-7; D may be TRBD1 or TRBD2 (5 bases each). This CDR3 has 16 amino acids. Germline V lookup: CDR1 SGHAT, CDR2 FQNNGV. V dropped 5 bases and J dropped 5 bases, with 22 bases sitting between them. CDR3 region: CASSTPPEGELHEQYF. The CDR3 DNA reads TGTGCCAGCAGCACCCCCCCGGAAGGGGAGCTACACGAGCAGTACTTC.

The chain carries TRBV20-1 and TRBJ2-7, with 7 bases lining up with TRBD1. CDR1 is DFQATT, CDR2 SNEGSKA, per germline (reference sequence). After removal of 3 bases from V and 3 bases from J, the junction contained 8 bases not matched to a gene. This CDR3 is 14 amino acids long. CDR3 sequence (DNA): TGCAGTGCTAGGCCCTTGACAGGGAGCTACGAGCAGTACTTC. Translating gives CSARPLTGSYEQYF.

There are a few counts of this clonotype. Here the CDR3 reads CASSFRDEQFF. CDR3 nucleotide sequence: TGTGCCAGCTCATTCCGTGATGAGCAGTTCTTC. The chain carries TRBV18 and TRBJ2-1, with unresolved D. V was pared by 5 bases and J by 8 bases, with 7 bases between. From germline, CDR1 is KGHSH and CDR2 LQKENI. This CDR3 contains 11 residues.

This clonotype was picked up one time. V and J are TRBV5-1 and TRBJ1-1, with 8 bases matching TRBD1. CDR3 length: 19 residues. Germline values: CDR1 SGHRS, CDR2 YFSETQ. The V segment lost 0 bases and the J segment 4 bases; nucleotides outside the gene matches: 17. CDR3 region: CASSLVAGRRTGSITEAFF. CDR3 bases: TGCGCCAGCAGCTTGGTAGCGGGCCGGAGGACAGGGTCGATCACTGAAGCTTTCTTT.